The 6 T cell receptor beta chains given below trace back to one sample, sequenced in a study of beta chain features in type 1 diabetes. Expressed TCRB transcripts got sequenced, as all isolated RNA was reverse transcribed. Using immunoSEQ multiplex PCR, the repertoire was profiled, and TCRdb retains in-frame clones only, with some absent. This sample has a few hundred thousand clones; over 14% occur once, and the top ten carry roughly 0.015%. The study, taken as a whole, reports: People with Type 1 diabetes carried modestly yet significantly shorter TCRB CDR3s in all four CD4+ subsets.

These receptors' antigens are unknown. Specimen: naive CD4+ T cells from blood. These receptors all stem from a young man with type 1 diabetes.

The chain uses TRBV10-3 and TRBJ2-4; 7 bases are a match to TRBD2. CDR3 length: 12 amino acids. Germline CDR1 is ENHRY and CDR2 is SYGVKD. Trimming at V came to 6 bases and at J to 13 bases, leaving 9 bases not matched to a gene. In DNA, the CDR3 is TGTGCCATCAGGAATACCGGGACTACCCAGTACTTC. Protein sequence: CAIRNTGTTQYF.

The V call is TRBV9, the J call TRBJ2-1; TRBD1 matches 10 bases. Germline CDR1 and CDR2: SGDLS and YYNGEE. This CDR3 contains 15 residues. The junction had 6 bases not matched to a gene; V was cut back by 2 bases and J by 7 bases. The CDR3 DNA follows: TGTGCCAGCAGCGTCCGGGACAGGGGCGGGAATGAGCAGTTCTTC. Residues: CASSVRDRGGNEQFF.

The CDR3 DNA is TGTGCCAGCAGCCTCGGCGGGGGGCTTGGAGCTTTCTTT. Protein product: CASSLGGGLGAFF. The chain joins TRBV28 to TRBJ1-1, with D possibly matching TRBD1 (6 bases). Germline loops: CDR1 MDHEN, CDR2 SYDVKM. Trimming removed 6 bases at V and 10 bases at J, with 18 bases between. The CDR3 length is 13 residues. Full variable domain (missing parts from reference TRBV28 and TRBJ1-1): DVKVTQSSRYLVKRTGEKVFLECVQDMDHENMFWYRQDPGLGLRLIYFSYDVKMKEKGDIPEGYSVSREKKERFSLILESASTNQTSMYLCASSLGGGLGAFFGQGTRLTVV.

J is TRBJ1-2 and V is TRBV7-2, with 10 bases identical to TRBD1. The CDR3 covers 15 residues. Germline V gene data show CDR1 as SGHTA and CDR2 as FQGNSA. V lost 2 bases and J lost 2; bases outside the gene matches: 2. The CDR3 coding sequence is TGTGCCAGCAGCTTACGGACAGGGGGAAACTATGGCTACACCTTC. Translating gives CASSLRTGGNYGYTF.

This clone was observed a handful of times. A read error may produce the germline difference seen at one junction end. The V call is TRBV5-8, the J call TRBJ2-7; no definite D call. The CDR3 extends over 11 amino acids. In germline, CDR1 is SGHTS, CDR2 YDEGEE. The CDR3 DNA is TGTGCCAGCAGCCAAACTGATCCTAGATGCTTC. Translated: CASSQTDPRCF.

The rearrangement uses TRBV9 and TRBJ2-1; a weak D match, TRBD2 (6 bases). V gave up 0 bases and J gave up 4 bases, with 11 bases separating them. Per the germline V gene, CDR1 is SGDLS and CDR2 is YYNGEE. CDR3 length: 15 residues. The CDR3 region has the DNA TGTGCCAGCAGCGTAGACCGGGAGAGGTACAATGAGCAGTTCTTC. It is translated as CASSVDRERYNEQFF. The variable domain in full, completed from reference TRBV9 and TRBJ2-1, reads DSGVTQTPKHLITATGQRVTLRCSPRSGDLSVYWYQQSLDQGLQFLIQYYNGEERAKGNILERFSAQQFPDLHSELNLSSLELGDSALYFCASSVDRERYNEQFFGPGTRLTVL.